The clone carrying this T cell receptor (beta chain) was seen repeatedly, ten times or more. What it binds is unknown. TCRdb processed the 5' RACE reads anew with MiXCR; each CDR3 protein has one entry. In the table there are about 340,000 distinct CDR3 sequences, 10% to 15% of which are singletons. Trimming shortened V by 2 bases and J by 4 bases, and 6 bases separated the two germline ends. The germline gives CDR1 MNHEY, CDR2 SVGEGT. The CDR3 covers 13 residues. This specimen belongs to a study of identical twins. Study results and caveats: Zero-insertion analyses were open to partial confounding by invariant MAIT and iNKT cells. Not following the same donors, the study drew its conclusions from cross-sectional statistical analysis. Clonotypes of the beta chain that were abundant in cord blood carried fewer insertions (memory repertoires showed none).

The same sample was also studied in work on yellow fever vaccine responses in identical twins. That source reports: Reportedly, the response of twins' T cells to the vaccine seemed partly convergent, partly personalized.

The chain couples TRBV6-2 or TRBV6-3 to TRBJ1-5; D is uncertain. The TCR sequence derives from a woman aged 18-35 years in good health. The sequencing sample was made of CD8+ T cells sorted from blood. The CDR3 region has the DNA TGTGCCAGCAGTTACGGAGGGAATCAGCCCCAGCATTTT. As protein: CASSYGGNQPQHF.